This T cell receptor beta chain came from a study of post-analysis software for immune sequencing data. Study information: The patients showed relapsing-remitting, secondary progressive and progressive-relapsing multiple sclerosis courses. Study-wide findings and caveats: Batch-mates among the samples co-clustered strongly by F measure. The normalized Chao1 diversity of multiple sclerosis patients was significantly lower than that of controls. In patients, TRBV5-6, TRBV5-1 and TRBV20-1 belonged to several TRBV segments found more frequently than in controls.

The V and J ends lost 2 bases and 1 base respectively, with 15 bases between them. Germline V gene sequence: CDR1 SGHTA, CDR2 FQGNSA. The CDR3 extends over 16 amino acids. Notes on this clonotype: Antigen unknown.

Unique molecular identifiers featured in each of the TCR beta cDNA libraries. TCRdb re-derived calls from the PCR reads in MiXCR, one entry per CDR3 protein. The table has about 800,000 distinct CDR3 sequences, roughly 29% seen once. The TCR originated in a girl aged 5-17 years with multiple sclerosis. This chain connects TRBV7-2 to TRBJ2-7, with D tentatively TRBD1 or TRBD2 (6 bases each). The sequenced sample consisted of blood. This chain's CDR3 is CASSLFGGGPSYEQYF. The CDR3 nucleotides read TGTGCCAGCAGCTTATTCGGAGGGGGACCATCCTACGAGCAGTACTTC.